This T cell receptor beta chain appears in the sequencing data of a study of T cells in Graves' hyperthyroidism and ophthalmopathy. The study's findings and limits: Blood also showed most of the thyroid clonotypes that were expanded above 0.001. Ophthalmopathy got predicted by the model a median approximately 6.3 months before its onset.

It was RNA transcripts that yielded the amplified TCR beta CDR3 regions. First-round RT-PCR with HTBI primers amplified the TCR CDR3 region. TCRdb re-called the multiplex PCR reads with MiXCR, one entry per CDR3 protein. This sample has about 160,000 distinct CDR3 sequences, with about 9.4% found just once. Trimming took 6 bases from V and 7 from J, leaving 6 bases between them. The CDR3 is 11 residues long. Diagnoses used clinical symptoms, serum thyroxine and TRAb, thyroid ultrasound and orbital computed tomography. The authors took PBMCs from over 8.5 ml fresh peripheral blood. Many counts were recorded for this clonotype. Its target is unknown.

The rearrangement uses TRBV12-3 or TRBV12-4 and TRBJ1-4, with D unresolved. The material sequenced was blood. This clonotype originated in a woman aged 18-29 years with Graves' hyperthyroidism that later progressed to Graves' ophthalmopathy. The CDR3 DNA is TGTGCCAGCAGGATGGGTGAAAAACTGTTTTTT. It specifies CASRMGEKLFF.